Described below is a single T cell receptor (beta chain) sequence and its context. This sample is drawn from a study of response to subunit inactivated influenza vaccine. Germline V lookup: CDR1 SEHNR, CDR2 FQNEAQ (reference sequence). This CDR3 has 14 residues. Trimming removed 6 bases from V and 6 bases from J; junction bases left unmatched: 9. TCRdb re-called the RT-PCR reads through MiXCR, storing one row per CDR3 protein. The sample consists of roughly 160,000 distinct CDR3 sequences, 9.5% to 13% of them appearing once. The rearrangement uses TRBV7-9 and TRBJ2-7; TRBD2 matches at 9 bases. This specimen was non-naive T cells sorted from PBMCs, taken roughly 45 days after vaccination. The TCR originated in a man over 45 who received an inactivated influenza vaccine. CDR3 sequence reads: CASSSGTSIGEQYF. For the CDR3, the DNA is TGTGCCAGCAGTTCCGGGACTAGCATAGGCGAGCAGTACTTC.